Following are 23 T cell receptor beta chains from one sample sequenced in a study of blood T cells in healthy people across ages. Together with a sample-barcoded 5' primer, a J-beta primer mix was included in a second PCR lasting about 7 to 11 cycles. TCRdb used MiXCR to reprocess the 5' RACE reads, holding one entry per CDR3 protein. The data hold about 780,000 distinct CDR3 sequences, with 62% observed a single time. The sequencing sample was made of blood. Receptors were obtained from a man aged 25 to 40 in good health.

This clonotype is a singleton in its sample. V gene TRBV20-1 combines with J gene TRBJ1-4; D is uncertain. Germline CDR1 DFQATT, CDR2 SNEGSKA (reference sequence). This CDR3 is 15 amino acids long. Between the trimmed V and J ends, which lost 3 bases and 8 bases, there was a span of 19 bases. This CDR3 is CSASPTTTGGEKLFF. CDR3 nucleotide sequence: TGCAGTGCTAGCCCCACCACGACGGGAGGCGAAAAACTGTTTTTT.

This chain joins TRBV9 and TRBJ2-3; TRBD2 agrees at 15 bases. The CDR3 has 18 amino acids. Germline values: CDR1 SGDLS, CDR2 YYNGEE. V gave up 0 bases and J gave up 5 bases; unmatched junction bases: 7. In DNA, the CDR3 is TGTGCCAGCAGCGTAGAGGGACTAGCGGGGGGCCCGGGAGATACGCAGTATTTT. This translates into CASSVEGLAGGPGDTQYF. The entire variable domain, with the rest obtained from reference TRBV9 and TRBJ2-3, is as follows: DSGVTQTPKHLITATGQRVTLRCSPRSGDLSVYWYQQSLDQGLQFLIQYYNGEERAKGNILERFSAQQFPDLHSELNLSSLELGDSALYFCASSVEGLAGGPGDTQYFGPGTRLTVL.

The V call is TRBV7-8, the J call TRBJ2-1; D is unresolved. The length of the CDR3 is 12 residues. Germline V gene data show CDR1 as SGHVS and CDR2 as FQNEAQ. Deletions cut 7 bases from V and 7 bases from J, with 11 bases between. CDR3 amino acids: CASTRGPNEQFF. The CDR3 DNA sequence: TGTGCCAGCACCCGAGGACCAAATGAGCAGTTCTTC.

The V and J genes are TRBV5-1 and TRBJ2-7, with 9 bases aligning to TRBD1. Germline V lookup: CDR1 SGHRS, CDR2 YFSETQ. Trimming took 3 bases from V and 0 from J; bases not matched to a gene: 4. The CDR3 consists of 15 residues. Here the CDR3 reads CASSSRTGDSYEQYF. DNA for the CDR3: TGCGCCAGCAGCTCTCGGACAGGGGACTCCTACGAGCAGTACTTC.

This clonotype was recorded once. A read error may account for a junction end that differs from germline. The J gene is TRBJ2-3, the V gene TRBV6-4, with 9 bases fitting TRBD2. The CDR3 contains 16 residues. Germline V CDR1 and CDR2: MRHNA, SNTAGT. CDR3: CTSSPRGGAGTDTQYF. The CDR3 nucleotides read TGTACCAGCAGCCCCCGCGGGGGGGCCGGCACAGATACGCAGTATTTT.

The CDR3 spells CAISGVCLGVENQPQHF. The CDR3 nucleotides read TGTGCCATCAGTGGTGTATGTTTGGGTGTTGAGAATCAGCCCCAGCATTTT. V gene TRBV10-3 combines with J gene TRBJ1-5; unclear D gene. The CDR3 runs to 17 residues. From germline, CDR1 is ENHRY and CDR2 SYGVKD. Trimming pared 4 bases from V and 4 bases from J, leaving 20 bases between.

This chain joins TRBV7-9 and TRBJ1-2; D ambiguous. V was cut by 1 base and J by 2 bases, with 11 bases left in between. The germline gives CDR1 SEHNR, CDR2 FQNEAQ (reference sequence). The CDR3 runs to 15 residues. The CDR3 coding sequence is TGTGCCAGCAGCTTAGGGGCGAATACCAACTATGGCTACACCTTC. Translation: CASSLGANTNYGYTF. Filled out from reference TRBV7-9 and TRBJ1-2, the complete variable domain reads DTGVSQNPRHKITKRGQNVTFRCDPISEHNRLYWYRQTLGQGPEFLTYFQNEAQLEKSRLLSDRFSAERPKGSFSTLEIQRTEQGDSAMYLCASSLGANTNYGYTFGSGTRLTVV.

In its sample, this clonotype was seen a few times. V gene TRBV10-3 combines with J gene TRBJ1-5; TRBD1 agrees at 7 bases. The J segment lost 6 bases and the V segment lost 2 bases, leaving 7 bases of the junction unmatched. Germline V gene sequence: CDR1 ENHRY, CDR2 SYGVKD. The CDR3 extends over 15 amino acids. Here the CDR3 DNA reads TGTGCCATCAGTGAGACCGACAGGGAGGCTCAGCCCCAGCATTTT. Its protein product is CAISETDREAQPQHF.

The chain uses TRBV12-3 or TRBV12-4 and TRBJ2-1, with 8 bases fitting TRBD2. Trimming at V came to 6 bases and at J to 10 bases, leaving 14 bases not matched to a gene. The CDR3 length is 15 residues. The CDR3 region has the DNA TGTGCCAGCAGCCCTCTGGCGGGGGGATTGGGGGAGCAGTTCTTC. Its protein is CASSPLAGGLGEQFF.

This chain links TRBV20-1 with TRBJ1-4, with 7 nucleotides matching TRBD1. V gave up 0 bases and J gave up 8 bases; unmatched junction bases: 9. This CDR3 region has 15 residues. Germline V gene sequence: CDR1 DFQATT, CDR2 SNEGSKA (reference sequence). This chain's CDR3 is CSAREPRQGGEKLFF. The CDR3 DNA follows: TGCAGTGCTAGAGAACCAAGACAGGGAGGGGAAAAACTGTTTTTT.

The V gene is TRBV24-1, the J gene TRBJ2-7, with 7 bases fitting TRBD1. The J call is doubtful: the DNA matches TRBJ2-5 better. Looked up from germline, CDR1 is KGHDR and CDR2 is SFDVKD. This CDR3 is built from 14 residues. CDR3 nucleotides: TGTGCCACCAGTGATTTTAGACAGGGAGAGACCCAGTACTTC. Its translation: CATSDFRQGETQYF.

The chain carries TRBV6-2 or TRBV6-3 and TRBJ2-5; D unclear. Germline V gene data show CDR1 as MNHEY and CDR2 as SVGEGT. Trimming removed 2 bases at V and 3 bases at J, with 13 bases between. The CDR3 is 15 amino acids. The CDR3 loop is CASSYLEILKETQYF. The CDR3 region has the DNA TGTGCCAGCAGTTACCTCGAGATATTGAAAGAGACCCAGTACTTC.

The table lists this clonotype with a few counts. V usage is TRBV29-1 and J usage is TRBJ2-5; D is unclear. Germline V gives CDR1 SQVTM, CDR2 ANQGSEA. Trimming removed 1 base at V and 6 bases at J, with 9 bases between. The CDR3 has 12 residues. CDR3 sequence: CSVEGQTKTQYF. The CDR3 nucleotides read TGCAGCGTTGAAGGTCAGACCAAGACCCAGTACTTC. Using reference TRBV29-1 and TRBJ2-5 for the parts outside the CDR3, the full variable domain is SAVISQKPSRDICQRGTSLTIQCQVDSQVTMMFWYRQQPGQSLTLIATANQGSEATYESGFVIDKFPISRPNLTFSTLTVSNMSPEDSSIYLCSVEGQTKTQYFGPGTRLLVL.

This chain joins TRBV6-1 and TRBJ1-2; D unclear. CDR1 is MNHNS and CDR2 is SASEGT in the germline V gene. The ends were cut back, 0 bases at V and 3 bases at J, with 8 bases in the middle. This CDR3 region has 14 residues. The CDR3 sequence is CASSEAGPYYGYTF. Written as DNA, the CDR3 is TGTGCCAGCAGTGAAGCCGGACCATACTATGGCTACACCTTC.

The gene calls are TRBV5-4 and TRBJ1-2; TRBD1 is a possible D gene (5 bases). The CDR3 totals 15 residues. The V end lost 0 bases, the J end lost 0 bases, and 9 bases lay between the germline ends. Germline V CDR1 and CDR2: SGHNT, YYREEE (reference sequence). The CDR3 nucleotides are TGTGCCAGCAGCTTGGTCGGGGGGACTAACTATGGCTACACCTTC. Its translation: CASSLVGGTNYGYTF.

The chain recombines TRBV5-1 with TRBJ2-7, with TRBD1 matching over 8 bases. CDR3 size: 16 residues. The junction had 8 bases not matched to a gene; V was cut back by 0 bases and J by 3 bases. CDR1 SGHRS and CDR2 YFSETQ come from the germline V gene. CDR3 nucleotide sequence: TGCGCCAGCAGCTTGGCCCCCGGACAGGGATTCTACGAGCAGTACTTC. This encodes CASSLAPGQGFYEQYF.

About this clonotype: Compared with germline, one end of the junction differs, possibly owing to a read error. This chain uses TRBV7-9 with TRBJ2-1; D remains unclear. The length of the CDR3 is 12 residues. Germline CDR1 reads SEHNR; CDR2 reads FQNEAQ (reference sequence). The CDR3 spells CASSSGPGEQFF. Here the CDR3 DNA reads TGTGCCAGCAGCTCGGGCCCCGGTGAGCAGTTTTTC.

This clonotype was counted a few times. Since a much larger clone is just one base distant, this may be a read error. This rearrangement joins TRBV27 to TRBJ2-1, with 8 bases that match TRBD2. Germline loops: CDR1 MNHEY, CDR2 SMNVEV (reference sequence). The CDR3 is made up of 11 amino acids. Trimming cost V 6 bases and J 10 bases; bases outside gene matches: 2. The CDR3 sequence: CASSIAGEQFF. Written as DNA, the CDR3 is TGTGCCAGCAGCATAGCGGGGGAGCAGTTCTTC.

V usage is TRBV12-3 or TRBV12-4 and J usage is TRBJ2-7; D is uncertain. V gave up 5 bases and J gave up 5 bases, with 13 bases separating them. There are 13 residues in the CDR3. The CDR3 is CASSVWGFDEQYF. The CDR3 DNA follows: TGTGCCAGCAGTGTTTGGGGATTCGACGAGCAGTACTTC.

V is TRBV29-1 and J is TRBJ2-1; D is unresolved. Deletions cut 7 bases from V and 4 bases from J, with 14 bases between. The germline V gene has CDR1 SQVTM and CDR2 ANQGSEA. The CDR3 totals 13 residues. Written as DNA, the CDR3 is TGCAGCGCTGCAGGACGGCTTTACAATGAGCAGTTCTTC. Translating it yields CSAAGRLYNEQFF.

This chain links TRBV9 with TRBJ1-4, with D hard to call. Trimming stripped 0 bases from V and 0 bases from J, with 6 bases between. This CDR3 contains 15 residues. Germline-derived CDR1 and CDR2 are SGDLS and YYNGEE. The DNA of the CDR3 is TGTGCCAGCAGCGTAGGGACCCCAACTAATGAAAAACTGTTTTTT. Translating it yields CASSVGTPTNEKLFF.

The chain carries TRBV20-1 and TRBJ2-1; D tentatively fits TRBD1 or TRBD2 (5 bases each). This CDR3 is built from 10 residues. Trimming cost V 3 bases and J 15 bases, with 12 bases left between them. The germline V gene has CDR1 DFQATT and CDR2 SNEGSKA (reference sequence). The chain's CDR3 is CSARGELGFF. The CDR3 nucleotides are TGCAGTGCTAGGGGGGAACTTGGGTTCTTC.

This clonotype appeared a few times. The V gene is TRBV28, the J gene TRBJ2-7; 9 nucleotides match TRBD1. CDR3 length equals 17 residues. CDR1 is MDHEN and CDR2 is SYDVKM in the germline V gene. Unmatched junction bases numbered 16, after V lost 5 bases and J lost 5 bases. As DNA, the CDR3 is TGTGCCAGCAGTCTTATACCCGGACAGGGGATGTGGGACGAGCAGTACTTC. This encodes CASSLIPGQGMWDEQYF.